The 20 T cell receptor beta chains listed next were all sequenced from one sample in a study of T cells in Graves' hyperthyroidism and ophthalmopathy. From RNA transcripts, TCR beta CDR3 regions were amplified. HTBI primers were employed in a first-round RT-PCR of the TCR CDR3. TCRdb recomputed calls from the multiplex PCR reads with MiXCR, one row per CDR3 protein. The sample records 600,000 to 900,000 distinct CDR3 sequences, less than 20% being singletons. The specimen was blood. The receptor source for this set is a young man with Graves' hyperthyroidism.

This clonotype was found a few times. The V call is TRBV7-3, the J call TRBJ2-2, with TRBD2 identical over 9 bases. The V and J ends lost 5 bases and 0 bases, in that order; junction bases with no gene match: 7. This CDR3 is 17 amino acids long. CDR1 is SGHTA and CDR2 is FQGTGA in the germline V gene. The CDR3 bases are TGTGCCAGCAGCATAGTACGACTAGCGGCGAACACCGGGGAGCTGTTTTTT. This sequence encodes CASSIVRLAANTGELFF.

CDR3 loop: CSATPGTGHGGELFF. Written as DNA, the CDR3 is TGCAGTGCTACACCCGGGACAGGGCACGGCGGGGAGCTGTTTTTT. The J gene is TRBJ2-2, the V gene TRBV20-1; 9 bases fit TRBD1. Germline V lookup: CDR1 DFQATT, CDR2 SNEGSKA (reference sequence). This CDR3 region has 15 residues. Trimming at V came to 4 bases and at J to 7 bases, leaving 10 bases not matched to a gene.

This clonotype has at least ten counts. CDR3 in amino acids: CAWADSGGTDTQYF. In DNA, the CDR3 is TGTGCCTGGGCCGACTCGGGGGGCACAGATACGCAGTATTTT. The rearrangement joins TRBV30 to TRBJ2-3, with TRBD2 as a possible D gene (6 bases). V was clipped by 5 bases and J by 1 base, with 13 bases between them. The germline CDR1 and CDR2 sequences are GTSNPN and SVGIG (reference sequence). The length of the CDR3 is 14 residues.

This clonotype was picked up many times. This chain links TRBV12-3 or TRBV12-4 with TRBJ2-7; the D gene could be TRBD1 or TRBD2 (5 bases each). The CDR3 is 15 residues long. The ends were cut back, 3 bases at V and 2 bases at J, with 14 bases in the middle. The CDR3 region is CASSFNRRVTYEQYF. CDR3 DNA sequence: TGTGCCAGCAGTTTTAACAGGCGGGTAACCTACGAGCAGTACTTC.

This clonotype was detected many times. The chain is built from TRBV19 and TRBJ2-7; 7 nucleotides agree with TRBD1. Germline CDR1 and CDR2: LNHDA and SQIVND (reference sequence). The CDR3 spans 14 residues. Trimming at V came to 3 bases and at J to 1 base, leaving 3 bases not matched to a gene. CDR3 nucleotide sequence: TGTGCCAGTAGTATTCAACAGGGGTCCTACGAGCAGTACTTC. It specifies CASSIQQGSYEQYF. The full variable domain, in which reference TRBV19 and TRBJ2-7 provide the parts outside the CDR3, is DGGITQSPKYLFRKEGQNVTLSCEQNLNHDAMYWYRQDPGQGLRLIYYSQIVNDFQKGDIAEGYSVSREKKESFPLTVTSAQKNPTAFYLCASSIQQGSYEQYFGPGTRLTVT.

This clonotype was recorded at least ten times. The chain carries TRBV28 and TRBJ2-7; no definite D call. The CDR3 totals 11 residues. With 7 bases removed from V and 2 bases from J, the gap between germline ends came to 6 bases. The V gene's germline CDR1 is MDHEN and CDR2 SYDVKM. DNA for the CDR3: TGTGCCAGCACCTCGCCCTACGAGCAGTACTTC. It encodes CASTSPYEQYF.

The V call is TRBV27, the J call TRBJ2-2; D not certain. V gave up 3 bases and J gave up 2 bases, with 4 bases separating them. In germline, CDR1 is MNHEY, CDR2 SMNVEV (reference sequence). The CDR3 sequence is 13 residues long. CDR3 sequence (DNA): TGTGCCAGCAGTTTCGATAACACCGGGGAGCTGTTTTTT. It codes for CASSFDNTGELFF.

J is TRBJ2-7 and V is TRBV6-2 or TRBV6-3; D not resolved. CDR1 MNHEY and CDR2 SVGEGT come from the germline V gene. Trimming shortened V by 8 bases and J by 2 bases, and 13 bases separated the two germline ends. The CDR3 runs to 13 residues. The CDR3 sequence: CASSMDVPYEQYF. The CDR3 DNA sequence: TGTGCCAGCTCTATGGACGTCCCCTACGAGCAGTACTTC.

This clonotype has a handful of counts. A read error may account for a junction end that differs from germline. The chain is built from TRBV7-9 and TRBJ2-5; 7 nucleotides align to TRBD1. CDR1 is SEHNR, CDR2 FQNEAQ, per germline (reference sequence). The CDR3 totals 14 residues. Here the CDR3 DNA reads TGTGCCAGCAGTTACTCCGATTGGACAGGCCTTTCACACTTC. It codes for CASSYSDWTGLSHF.

This chain joins TRBV6-2 or TRBV6-3 and TRBJ1-5; D perhaps matches TRBD1 (6 bases). V lost 0 bases, J lost 0 bases, and 15 bases lay in between. Per the germline V gene, CDR1 is MNHEY and CDR2 is SVGEGT. The CDR3 loop spans 18 amino acids. CDR3 coding DNA: TGTGCCAGCAGTTACTCGGGGCAGGGGCGTTATAGCAATCAGCCCCAGCATTTT. It encodes CASSYSGQGRYSNQPQHF.

This clonotype was seen at least ten times. The chain recombines TRBV5-1 with TRBJ2-1; 9 bases align to TRBD1. Germline CDR1 is SGHRS and CDR2 is YFSETQ. With 0 bases clipped from V and 9 bases from J, the junction kept 10 bases outside the gene matches. The CDR3 is 16 residues long. CDR3 protein: CASSLEQGARSSEQFF. CDR3 bases: TGCGCCAGCAGCTTGGAACAGGGGGCGCGATCAAGTGAGCAGTTCTTC.

V and J are TRBV5-1 and TRBJ1-1; D unclear. CDR3 size: 13 residues. The germline gives CDR1 SGHRS, CDR2 YFSETQ. V shed 0 bases and J shed 11 bases, with 14 bases lying between them. CDR3 amino acids: CASSLESNRRAFF. The DNA of the CDR3 is TGCGCCAGCAGCTTGGAAAGCAACCGCAGGGCTTTCTTT.

In this sample, this clonotype turned up many times. The junction differs from germline at one of its ends, possibly a read error. The chain couples TRBV30 to TRBJ2-7, with D unclear. The CDR3 sequence is 11 residues long. The germline CDR1 and CDR2 sequences are GTSNPN and SVGIG (reference sequence). The DNA of the CDR3 is TGTGCATGGAGAATCGGAGCCGAGCAGTACTTC. This encodes CAWRIGAEQYF.

In this sample, this clonotype turned up a few times. The V gene is TRBV4-3, the J gene TRBJ2-7, with D uncertain. The V and J ends lost 3 bases and 0 bases respectively, with 6 bases between them. CDR3 length: 13 residues. Germline CDR1 is LGHNA and CDR2 is YSLEER. Here the CDR3 reads CASSHPGSYEQYF. CDR3 coding DNA: TGCGCCAGCAGCCATCCGGGCTCCTACGAGCAGTACTTC.

This clonotype came up once. No conserved phenylalanine or tryptophan is present at the end of the CDR3, so a read error is the likely explanation. The chain joins TRBV28 to TRBJ2-3, with 8 bases identical to TRBD1. Germline CDR1 MDHEN, CDR2 SYDVKM. With V trimmed by 6 bases and J by 1 base, 6 bases remained unmatched. The CDR3 consists of 15 residues. The CDR3 spells CASSPKTGGTDTQYS. DNA for the CDR3: TGTGCCAGCAGCCCCAAGACAGGGGGCACAGATACGCAGTATTCT.

This clonotype has ten or more counts. The chain couples TRBV12-3 or TRBV12-4 to TRBJ2-1; TRBD1 matches 9 bases. This CDR3 spans 16 amino acids. V lost 3 bases, J lost 5 bases, and 8 bases stayed unmatched. The CDR3 coding sequence is TGTGCCAGCAGTTTTTGGAGGGGACAGGGTAACAATGAGCAGTTCTTC. Amino acids: CASSFWRGQGNNEQFF.

This clonotype was recorded at least ten times. The genes are TRBV2 and TRBJ2-1; 9 positions agree with TRBD1. The CDR3 consists of 15 residues. Germline V lookup: CDR1 SNHLY, CDR2 FYNNEI. Trimming cost V 5 bases and J 5 bases; bases outside gene matches: 7. The CDR3 DNA reads TGTGCCAGCAGTCCGGACAGGGGTTCCCACAATGAGCAGTTCTTC. It is translated as CASSPDRGSHNEQFF.

The chain links TRBV5-6 to TRBJ2-3; TRBD2 might be the D (5 bases). V was trimmed by 4 bases and J by 8 bases, leaving 17 bases between them. The CDR3 spans 14 residues. Germline V gives CDR1 SGHDT, CDR2 YYEEEE. Written as DNA, the CDR3 is TGTGCCAGCAGCCCTAGGACTCGGTTGAGTACGCAGTATTTT. It codes for CASSPRTRLSTQYF.

This clonotype was counted only a few times. The chain carries TRBV5-1 and TRBJ1-3; D remains ambiguous. CDR1 and CDR2 (germline): SGHRS, YFSETQ. Deletions cut 4 bases from V and 4 bases from J, with 15 bases between. CDR3 length: 15 amino acids. The CDR3 DNA reads TGCGCCAGCAGCCTGGGATACTTGAGCGGAAACACCATATATTTT. It encodes CASSLGYLSGNTIYF. The variable domain in full, completed from reference TRBV5-1 and TRBJ1-3, reads KAGVTQTPRYLIKTRGQQVTLSCSPISGHRSVSWYQQTPGQGLQFLFEYFSETQRNKGNFPGRFSGRQFSNSRSEMNVSTLELGDSALYLCASSLGYLSGNTIYFGEGSWLTVV.

This clonotype was recorded only once. V gene TRBV24-1 combines with J gene TRBJ2-3; the D gene could be TRBD1 or TRBD2 (5 bases each). Germline V gives CDR1 KGHDR, CDR2 SFDVKD. The ends were cut back, 9 bases at V and 4 bases at J, with 16 bases in the middle. The CDR3 sequence is 14 residues long. The CDR3: CATAYGASADTQYF. The CDR3 DNA sequence: TGTGCCACCGCTTACGGGGCCAGCGCAGATACGCAGTATTTT.